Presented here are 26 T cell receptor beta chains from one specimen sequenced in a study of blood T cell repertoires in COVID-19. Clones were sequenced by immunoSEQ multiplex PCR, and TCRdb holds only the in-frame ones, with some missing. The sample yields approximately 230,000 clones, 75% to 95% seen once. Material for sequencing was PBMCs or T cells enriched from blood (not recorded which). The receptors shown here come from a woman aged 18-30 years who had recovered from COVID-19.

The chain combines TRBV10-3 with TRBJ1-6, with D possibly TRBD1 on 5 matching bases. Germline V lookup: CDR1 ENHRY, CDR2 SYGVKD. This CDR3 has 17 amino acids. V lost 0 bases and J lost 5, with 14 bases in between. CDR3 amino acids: CAISESIGRVNNSPLHF. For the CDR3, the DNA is TGTGCCATCAGTGAGTCGATAGGCAGGGTAAATAATTCACCCCTCCACTTT.

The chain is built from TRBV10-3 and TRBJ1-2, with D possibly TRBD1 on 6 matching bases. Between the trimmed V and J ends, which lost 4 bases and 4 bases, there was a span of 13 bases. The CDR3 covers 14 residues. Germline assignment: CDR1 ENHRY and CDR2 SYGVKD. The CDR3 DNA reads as TGTGCCATCAGTGTCGTACAGGGAACCTATGGCTACACCTTC. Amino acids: CAISVVQGTYGYTF.

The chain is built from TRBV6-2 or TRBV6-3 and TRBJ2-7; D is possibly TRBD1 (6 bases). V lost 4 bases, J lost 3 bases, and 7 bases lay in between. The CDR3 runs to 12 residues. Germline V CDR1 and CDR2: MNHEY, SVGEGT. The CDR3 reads CASSSQGYEQYF. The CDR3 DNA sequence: TGTGCCAGCAGTTCACAGGGCTACGAGCAGTACTTC.

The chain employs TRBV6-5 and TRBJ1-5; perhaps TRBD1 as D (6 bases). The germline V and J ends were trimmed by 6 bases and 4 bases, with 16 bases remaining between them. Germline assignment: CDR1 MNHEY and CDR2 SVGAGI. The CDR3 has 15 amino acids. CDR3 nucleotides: TGTGCCAGCAGCGTCGACATGAGGGGGAATCAGCCCCAGCATTTT. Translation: CASSVDMRGNQPQHF.

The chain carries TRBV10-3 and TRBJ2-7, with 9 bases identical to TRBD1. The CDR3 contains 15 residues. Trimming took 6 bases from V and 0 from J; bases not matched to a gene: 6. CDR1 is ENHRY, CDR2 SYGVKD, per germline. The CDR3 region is CAIRDRDRVSYEQYF. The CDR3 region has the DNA TGTGCCATCAGGGACCGGGACAGGGTCTCCTACGAGCAGTACTTC.

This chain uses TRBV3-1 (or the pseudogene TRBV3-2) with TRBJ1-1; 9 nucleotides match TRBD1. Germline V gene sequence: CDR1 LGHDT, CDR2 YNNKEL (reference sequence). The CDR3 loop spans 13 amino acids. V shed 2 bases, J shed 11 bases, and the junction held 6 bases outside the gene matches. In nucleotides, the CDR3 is TGTGCCAGCAGCCAACCACAGGGGGCTGTGGCTTTCTTT. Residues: CASSQPQGAVAFF.

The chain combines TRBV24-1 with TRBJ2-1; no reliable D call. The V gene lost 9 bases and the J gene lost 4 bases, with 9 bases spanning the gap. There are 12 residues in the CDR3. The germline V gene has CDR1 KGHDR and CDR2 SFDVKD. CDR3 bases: TGTGCCACCTTCGGGTCATACAATGAGCAGTTCTTC. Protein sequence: CATFGSYNEQFF.

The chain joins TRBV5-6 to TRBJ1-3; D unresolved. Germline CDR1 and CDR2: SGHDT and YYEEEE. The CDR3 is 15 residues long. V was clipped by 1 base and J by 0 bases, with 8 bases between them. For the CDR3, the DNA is TGTGCCAGCAGCTTGAATCCGAGCTCTGGAAACACCATATATTTT. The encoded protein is CASSLNPSSGNTIYF. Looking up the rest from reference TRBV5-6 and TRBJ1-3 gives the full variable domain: DAGVTQSPTHLIKTRGQQVTLRCSPKSGHDTVSWYQQALGQGPQFIFQYYEEEERQRGNFPDRFSGHQFPNYSSELNVNALLLGDSALYLCASSLNPSSGNTIYFGEGSWLTVV.

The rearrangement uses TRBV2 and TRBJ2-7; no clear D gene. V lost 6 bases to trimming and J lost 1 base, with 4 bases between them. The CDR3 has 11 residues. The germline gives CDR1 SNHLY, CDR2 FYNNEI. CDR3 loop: CASRQSYEQYF. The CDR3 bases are TGTGCCAGCAGACAGTCCTACGAGCAGTACTTC.

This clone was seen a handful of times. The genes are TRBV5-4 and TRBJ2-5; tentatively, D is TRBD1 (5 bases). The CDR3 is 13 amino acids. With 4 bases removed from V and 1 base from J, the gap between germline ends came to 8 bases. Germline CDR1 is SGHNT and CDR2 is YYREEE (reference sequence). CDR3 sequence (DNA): TGTGCCAGCAGCACACAGGTCCAAGAGACCCAGTACTTC. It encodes CASSTQVQETQYF. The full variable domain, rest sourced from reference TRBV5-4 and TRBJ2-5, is ETGVTQSPTHLIKTRGQQVTLRCSSQSGHNTVSWYQQALGQGPQFIFQYYREEENGRGNFPPRFSGLQFPNYSSELNVNALELDDSALYLCASSTQVQETQYFGPGTRLLVL.

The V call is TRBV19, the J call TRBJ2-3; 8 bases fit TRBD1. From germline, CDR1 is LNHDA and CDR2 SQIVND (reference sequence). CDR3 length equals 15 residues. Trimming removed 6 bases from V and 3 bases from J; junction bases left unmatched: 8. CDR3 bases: TGTGCCAGTAGGTGGACAGGGAAGGGTACAGATACGCAGTATTTT. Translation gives CASRWTGKGTDTQYF.

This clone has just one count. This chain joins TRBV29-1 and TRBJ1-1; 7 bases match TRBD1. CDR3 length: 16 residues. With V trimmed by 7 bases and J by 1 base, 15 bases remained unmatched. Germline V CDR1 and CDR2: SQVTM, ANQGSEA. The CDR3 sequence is CSAGGQRGEGNTEAFF. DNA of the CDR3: TGCAGCGCGGGGGGACAGAGGGGCGAGGGGAACACTGAAGCTTTCTTT. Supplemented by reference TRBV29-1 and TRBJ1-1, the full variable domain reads SAVISQKPSRDICQRGTSLTIQCQVDSQVTMMFWYRQQPGQSLTLIATANQGSEATYESGFVIDKFPISRPNLTFSTLTVSNMSPEDSSIYLCSAGGQRGEGNTEAFFGQGTRLTVV.

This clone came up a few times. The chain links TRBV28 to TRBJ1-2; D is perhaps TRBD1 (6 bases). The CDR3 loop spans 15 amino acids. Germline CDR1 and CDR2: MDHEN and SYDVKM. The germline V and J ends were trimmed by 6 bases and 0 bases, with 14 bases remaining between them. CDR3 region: CASRPPGQTNYGYTF. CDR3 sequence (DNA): TGTGCCAGCAGACCCCCGGGACAAACTAACTATGGCTACACCTTC.

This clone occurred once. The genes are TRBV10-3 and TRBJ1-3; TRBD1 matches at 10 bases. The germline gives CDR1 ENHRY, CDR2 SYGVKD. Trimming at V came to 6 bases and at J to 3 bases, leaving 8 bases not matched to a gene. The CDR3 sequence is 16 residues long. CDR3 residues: CAISDRGTGDGNTIYF. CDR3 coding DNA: TGTGCCATCAGCGATAGAGGGACAGGGGATGGAAACACCATATATTTT.

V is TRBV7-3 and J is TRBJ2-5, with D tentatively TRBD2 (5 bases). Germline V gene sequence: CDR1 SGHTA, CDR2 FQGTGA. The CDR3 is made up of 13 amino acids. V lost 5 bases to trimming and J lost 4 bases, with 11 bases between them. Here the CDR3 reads CASSPGVRETQYF. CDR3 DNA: TGTGCCAGCAGCCCCGGGGTGCGAGAGACCCAGTACTTC. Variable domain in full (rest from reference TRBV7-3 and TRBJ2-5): GAGVSQTPSNKVTEKGKYVELRCDPISGHTALYWYRQSLGQGPEFLIYFQGTGAADDSGLPNDRFFAVRPEGSVSTLKIQRTERGDSAVYLCASSPGVRETQYFGPGTRLLVL.

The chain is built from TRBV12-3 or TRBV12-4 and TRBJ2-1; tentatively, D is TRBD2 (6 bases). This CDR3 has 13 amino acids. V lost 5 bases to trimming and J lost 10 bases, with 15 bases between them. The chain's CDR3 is CASSLLLASEQFF. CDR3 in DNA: TGTGCCAGCAGTCTGCTACTAGCCTCCGAGCAGTTCTTC.

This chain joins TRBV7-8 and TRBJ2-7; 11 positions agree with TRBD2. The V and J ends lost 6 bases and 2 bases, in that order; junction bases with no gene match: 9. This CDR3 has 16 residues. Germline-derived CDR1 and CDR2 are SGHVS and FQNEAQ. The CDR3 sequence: CASSLGLAGVTYEQYF. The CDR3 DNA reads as TGTGCCAGCAGTCTAGGACTAGCGGGTGTAACCTACGAGCAGTACTTC.

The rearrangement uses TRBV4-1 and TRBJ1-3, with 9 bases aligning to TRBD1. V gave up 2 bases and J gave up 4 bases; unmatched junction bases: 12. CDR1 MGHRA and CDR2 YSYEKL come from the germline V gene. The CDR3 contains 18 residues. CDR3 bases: TGCGCCAGCAGCCAAATGGCTAGAGGACAGGGGATCGGAAACACCATATATTTT. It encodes CASSQMARGQGIGNTIYF.

CDR3 amino acids: CSGWGGQGSEKLFF. The DNA for the CDR3 is TGCAGCGGCTGGGGGGGACAGGGTTCTGAAAAACTGTTTTTT. The chain links TRBV29-1 to TRBJ1-4, with 9 bases matching TRBD1. With 7 bases clipped from V and 7 bases from J, the junction kept 10 bases outside the gene matches. The CDR3 sequence is 14 residues long. Germline assignment: CDR1 SQVTM and CDR2 ANQGSEA.

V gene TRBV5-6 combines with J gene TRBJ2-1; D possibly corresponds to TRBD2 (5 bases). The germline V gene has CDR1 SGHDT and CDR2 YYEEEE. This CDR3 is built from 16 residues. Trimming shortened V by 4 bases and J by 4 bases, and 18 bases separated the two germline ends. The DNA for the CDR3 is TGTGCCAGCAGCAAGGGCGTTAGCGTACTTTACAATGAGCAGTTCTTC. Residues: CASSKGVSVLYNEQFF.

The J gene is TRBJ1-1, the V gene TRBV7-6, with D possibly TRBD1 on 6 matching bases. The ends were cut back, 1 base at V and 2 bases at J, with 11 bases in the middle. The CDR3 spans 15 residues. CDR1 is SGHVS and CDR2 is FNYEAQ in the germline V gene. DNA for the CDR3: TGTGCCAGCAGCTTAGGAGGGACACGAAACACTGAAGCTTTCTTT. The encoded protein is CASSLGGTRNTEAFF.

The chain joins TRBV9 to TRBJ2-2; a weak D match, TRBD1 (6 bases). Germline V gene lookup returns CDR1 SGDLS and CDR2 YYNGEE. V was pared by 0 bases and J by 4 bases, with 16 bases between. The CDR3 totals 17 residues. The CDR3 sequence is CASSVGGRLAATGELFF. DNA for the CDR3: TGTGCCAGCAGCGTAGGGGGGCGGCTGGCGGCCACCGGGGAGCTGTTTTTT.

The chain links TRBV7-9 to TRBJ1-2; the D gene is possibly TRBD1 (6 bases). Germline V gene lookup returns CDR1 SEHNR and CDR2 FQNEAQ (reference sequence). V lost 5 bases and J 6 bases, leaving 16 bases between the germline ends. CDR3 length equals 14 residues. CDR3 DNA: TGTGCCAGCAGCCCCCTAGGGGGGGCCGATGGCTACACCTTC. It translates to CASSPLGGADGYTF.

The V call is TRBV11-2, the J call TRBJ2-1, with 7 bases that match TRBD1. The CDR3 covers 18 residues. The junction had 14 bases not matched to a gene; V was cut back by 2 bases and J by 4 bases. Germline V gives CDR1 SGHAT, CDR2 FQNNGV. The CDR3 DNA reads TGTGCCAGCAGCTTATATGATGGGGAACAGGGGAATTACAATGAGCAGTTCTTC. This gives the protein CASSLYDGEQGNYNEQFF.

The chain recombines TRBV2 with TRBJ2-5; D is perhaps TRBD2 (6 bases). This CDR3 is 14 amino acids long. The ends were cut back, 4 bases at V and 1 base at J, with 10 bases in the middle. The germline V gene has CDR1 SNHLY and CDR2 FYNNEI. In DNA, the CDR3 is TGTGCCAGCAGTGTGGATAGCGGCCAAGAGACCCAGTACTTC. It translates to CASSVDSGQETQYF.

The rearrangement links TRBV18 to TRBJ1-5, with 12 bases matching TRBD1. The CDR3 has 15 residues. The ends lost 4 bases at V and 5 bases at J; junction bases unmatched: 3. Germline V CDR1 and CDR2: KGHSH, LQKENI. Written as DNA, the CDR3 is TGTGCCAGCTCACTGGGGACAGGGGGCTATCAGCCCCAGCATTTT. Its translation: CASSLGTGGYQPQHF.